This T cell receptor beta chain was sequenced in a study of control samples from healthy donors and cancer patients. Losses at the gene ends were 4 bases for V and 6 bases for J; bases not matched to a gene: 9. CDR1 is LGHDT and CDR2 is YNNKEL in the germline V gene (reference sequence). The CDR3 sequence is 15 residues long. Sequenced by immunoSEQ multiplex PCR; TCRdb stores in-frame clones only, minus some. There are about 180,000 clones in the sample; more than 80% occur only once, and around 1.5% lies in the top ten. This TCR came from a young man in good health. V usage is TRBV3-1 (or the pseudogene TRBV3-2) and J usage is TRBJ2-7; 10 nucleotides agree with TRBD1. Material: blood. The CDR3 sequence: CASSLPPGQGFEQYF. The CDR3 bases are TGTGCCAGCAGCCTACCGCCGGGACAGGGGTTCGAGCAGTACTTC.